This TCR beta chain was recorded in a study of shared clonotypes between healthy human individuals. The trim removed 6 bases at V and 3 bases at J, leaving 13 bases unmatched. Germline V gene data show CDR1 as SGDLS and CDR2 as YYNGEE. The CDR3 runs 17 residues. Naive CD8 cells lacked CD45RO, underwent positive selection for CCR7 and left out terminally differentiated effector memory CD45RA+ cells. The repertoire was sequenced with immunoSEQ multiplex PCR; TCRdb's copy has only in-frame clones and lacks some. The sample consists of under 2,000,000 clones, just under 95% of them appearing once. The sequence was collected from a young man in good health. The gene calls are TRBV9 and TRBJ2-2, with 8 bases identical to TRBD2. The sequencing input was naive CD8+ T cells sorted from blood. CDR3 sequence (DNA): TGTGCCAGCACCTTTAGCGGGACTAACCGGGACACCGGGGAGCTGTTTTTT. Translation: CASTFSGTNRDTGELFF.